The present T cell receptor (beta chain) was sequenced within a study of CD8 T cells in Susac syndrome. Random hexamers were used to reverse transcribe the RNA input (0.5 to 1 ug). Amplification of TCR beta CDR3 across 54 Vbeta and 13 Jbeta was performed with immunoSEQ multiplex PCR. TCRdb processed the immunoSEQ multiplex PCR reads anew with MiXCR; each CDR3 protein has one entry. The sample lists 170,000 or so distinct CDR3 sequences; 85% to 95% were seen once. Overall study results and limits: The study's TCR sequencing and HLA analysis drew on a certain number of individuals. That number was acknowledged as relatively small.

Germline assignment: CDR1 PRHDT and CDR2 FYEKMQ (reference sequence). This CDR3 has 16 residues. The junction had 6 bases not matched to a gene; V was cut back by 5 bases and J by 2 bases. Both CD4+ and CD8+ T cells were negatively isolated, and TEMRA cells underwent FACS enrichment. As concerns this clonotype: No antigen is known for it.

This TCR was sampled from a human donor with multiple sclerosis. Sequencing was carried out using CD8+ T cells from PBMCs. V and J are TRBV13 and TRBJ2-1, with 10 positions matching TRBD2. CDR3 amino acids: CASSTQTSGAYNEQFF. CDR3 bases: TGTGCCAGCAGCACCCAAACTAGCGGGGCCTACAATGAGCAGTTCTTC.